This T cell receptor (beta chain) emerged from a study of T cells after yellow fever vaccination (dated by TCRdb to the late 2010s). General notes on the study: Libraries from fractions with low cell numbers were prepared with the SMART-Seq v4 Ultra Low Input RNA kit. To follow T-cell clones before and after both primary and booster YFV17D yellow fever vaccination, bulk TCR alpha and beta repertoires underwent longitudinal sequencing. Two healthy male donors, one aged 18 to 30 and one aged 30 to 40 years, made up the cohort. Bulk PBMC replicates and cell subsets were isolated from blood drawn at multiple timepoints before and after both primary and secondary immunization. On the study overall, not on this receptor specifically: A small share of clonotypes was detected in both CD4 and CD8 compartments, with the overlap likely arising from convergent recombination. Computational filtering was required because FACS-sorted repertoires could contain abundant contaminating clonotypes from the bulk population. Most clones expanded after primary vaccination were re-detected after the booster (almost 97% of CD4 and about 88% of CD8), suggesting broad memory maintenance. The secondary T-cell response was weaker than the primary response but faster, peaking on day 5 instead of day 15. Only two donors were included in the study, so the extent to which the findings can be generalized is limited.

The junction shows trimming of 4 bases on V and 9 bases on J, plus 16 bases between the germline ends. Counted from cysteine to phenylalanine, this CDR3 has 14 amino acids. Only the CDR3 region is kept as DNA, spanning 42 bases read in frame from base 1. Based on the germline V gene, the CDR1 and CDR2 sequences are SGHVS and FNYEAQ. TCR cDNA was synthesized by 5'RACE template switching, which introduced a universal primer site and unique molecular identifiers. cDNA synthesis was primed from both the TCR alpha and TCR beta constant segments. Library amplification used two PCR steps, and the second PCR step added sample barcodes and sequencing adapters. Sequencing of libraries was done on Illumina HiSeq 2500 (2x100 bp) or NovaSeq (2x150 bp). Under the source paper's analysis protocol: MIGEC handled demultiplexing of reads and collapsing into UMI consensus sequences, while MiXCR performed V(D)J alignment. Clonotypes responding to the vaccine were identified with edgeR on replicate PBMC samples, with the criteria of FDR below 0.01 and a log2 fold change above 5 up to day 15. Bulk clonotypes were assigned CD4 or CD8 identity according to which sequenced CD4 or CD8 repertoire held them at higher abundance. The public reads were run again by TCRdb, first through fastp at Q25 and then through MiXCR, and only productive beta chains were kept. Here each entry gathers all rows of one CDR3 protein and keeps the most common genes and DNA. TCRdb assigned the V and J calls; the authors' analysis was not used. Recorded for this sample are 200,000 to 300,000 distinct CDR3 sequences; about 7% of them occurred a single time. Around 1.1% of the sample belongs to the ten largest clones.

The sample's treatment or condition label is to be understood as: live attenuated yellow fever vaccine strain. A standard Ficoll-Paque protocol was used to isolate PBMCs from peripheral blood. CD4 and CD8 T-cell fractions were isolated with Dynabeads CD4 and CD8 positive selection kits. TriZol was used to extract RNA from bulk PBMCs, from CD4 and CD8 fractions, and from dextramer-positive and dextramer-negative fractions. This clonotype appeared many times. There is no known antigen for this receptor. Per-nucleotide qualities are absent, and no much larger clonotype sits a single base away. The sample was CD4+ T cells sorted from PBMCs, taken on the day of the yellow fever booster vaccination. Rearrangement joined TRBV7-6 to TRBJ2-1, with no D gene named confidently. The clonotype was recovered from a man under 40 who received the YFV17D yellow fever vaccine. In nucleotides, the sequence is TGTGCCAGCAGCTCGGGCCTGACGGGCGGTGAGCAGTTCTTC. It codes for CASSSGLTGGEQFF. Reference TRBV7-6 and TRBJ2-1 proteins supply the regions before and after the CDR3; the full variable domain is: GAGVSQSPRYKVTKRGQDVALRCDPISGHVSLYWYRQALGQGPEFLTYFNYEAQQDKSGLPNDRFSAERPEGSISTLTIQRTEQRDSAMYRCASSSGLTGGEQFFGPGTRLTVL.